This T cell receptor beta chain comes out of a study of control samples from healthy donors and cancer patients (dated by TCRdb to 2020 to 2022). Of note for this clone: No cognate antigen has been identified for it. It has no much larger one-base neighbor in the sample; base qualities were not kept.

The library came from the immunoSEQ multiplex PCR assay. The source is immuneACCESS, and TCRdb retained only in-frame sequences with V and J called. Part of the clones is not carried over; for the studies checked, unresolved V genes explain less than half of this, and the remainder is unexplained. The sample table records 190,000 or so clones; about 93% of these occur just once. 1.4% to 1.5% of the sample is in the top ten clones. The CDR3 numbers 17 residues from cysteine through phenylalanine. The entry retains the CDR3 DNA only, 51 bases that are in frame from base 1. Based on the germline V gene, the CDR1 and CDR2 sequences are ENHRY and SYGVKD. Relative to germline, V is 2 bases shorter and J is 0 bases shorter, with 14 bases between their ends.

This receptor was taken from a man between 18 and 29 years old in good health. The V gene is TRBV10-3 and the J gene is TRBJ1-3, and possibly TRBD1, on 5 matching bases. The specimen sequenced was blood. The DNA reads as follows: TGTGCCATCAGTGAGCGGGGGACTCTTAGCTCTGGAAACACCATATATTTT. It encodes CAISERGTLSSGNTIYF.